Listed here is a single TCR beta chain. Sequence at one end of the junction differs from germline and may be a read error. The data belong to a study of T cell responses to AZD1222 COVID-19 vaccine. Method: immunoSEQ multiplex PCR; TCRdb's copy keeps in-frame clones and lacks some. This sample has roughly 140,000 clones, with about 87% found just once. This CDR3 spans 14 amino acids. Germline values: CDR1 LNHDA, CDR2 SQIVND (reference sequence). This receptor was taken from an adult in good health. This sequence joins TRBV19 and TRBJ1-5; D possibly corresponds to TRBD1 (5 bases). Here the sequenced sample was peripheral blood, taken on day 0 of AZD1222 vaccination. The CDR3 DNA reads as TGTGCCAGTAATATAGGTAGGGGAGCTCAGCCCCAGCATTTT. Its translation: CASNIGRGAQPQHF.